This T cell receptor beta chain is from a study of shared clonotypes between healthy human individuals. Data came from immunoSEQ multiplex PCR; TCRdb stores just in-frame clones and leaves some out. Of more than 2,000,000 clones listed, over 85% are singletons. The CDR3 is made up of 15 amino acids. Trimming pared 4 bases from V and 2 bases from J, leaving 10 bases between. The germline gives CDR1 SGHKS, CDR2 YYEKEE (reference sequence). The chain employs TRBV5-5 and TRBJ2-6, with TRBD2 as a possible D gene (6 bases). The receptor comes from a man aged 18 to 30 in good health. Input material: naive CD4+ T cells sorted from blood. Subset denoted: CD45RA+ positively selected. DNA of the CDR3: TGTGCCAGCAGCCCGGGGGTGACTGGGGCCAACGTCCTGACTTTC. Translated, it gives CASSPGVTGANVLTF.